Presented here are 9 T cell receptor beta chains from one specimen sequenced in a study of blood T cell repertoires in COVID-19. Repertoires were generated with immunoSEQ multiplex PCR, while TCRdb's copy carries only in-frame clones and drops some. The sample contains about 200,000 clones, roughly 81% of which appear only once. The source material was peripheral blood. These receptors all come from a woman of 80 years or more with acute or convalescent COVID-19.

CDR3 sequence reads: CASSLVSEDGYTF. The CDR3 nucleotides read TGTGCCAGCAGCTTGGTGTCAGAGGATGGCTACACCTTC. V and J are TRBV5-5 and TRBJ1-2; no clear D gene. Germline values: CDR1 SGHKS, CDR2 YYEKEE (reference sequence). This CDR3 comprises 13 residues. Trimming removed 0 bases at V and 6 bases at J, with 9 bases between.

The genes are TRBV5-1 and TRBJ1-1; D possibly corresponds to TRBD1 (5 bases). Germline V gives CDR1 SGHRS, CDR2 YFSETQ. V lost 2 bases to trimming and J lost 2 bases, with 10 bases between them. The CDR3 runs to 14 residues. CDR3 nucleotide sequence: TGCGCCAGCAGCTTTGACAGCCACAACACTGAAGCTTTCTTT. Translated: CASSFDSHNTEAFF.

This clone was picked up a small number of times. The chain carries TRBV18 and TRBJ1-5; tentative D call: TRBD1 (6 bases). V dropped 2 bases and J dropped 6 bases, with 14 bases sitting between them. Germline V gene data show CDR1 as KGHSH and CDR2 as LQKENI. The CDR3 has 15 amino acids. The CDR3 region is CASSPITGLSQPQHF. CDR3 coding DNA: TGTGCCAGCTCACCAATAACAGGGCTGAGTCAGCCCCAGCATTTT.

This chain connects TRBV27 to TRBJ1-2; D is uncertain. This CDR3 region has 15 residues. Germline V gives CDR1 MNHEY, CDR2 SMNVEV (reference sequence). V lost 3 bases to trimming and J lost 7 bases, with 18 bases between them. CDR3 protein: CASSLERGSLGGYTF. The CDR3 DNA sequence: TGTGCCAGCAGTTTGGAAAGAGGGTCCTTGGGTGGCTACACCTTC.

V usage is TRBV7-3 and J usage is TRBJ1-1; a possible D gene is TRBD1 (5 bases). Trimming stripped 8 bases from V and 3 bases from J, with 13 bases between. The CDR3 consists of 13 residues. Germline assignment: CDR1 SGHTA and CDR2 FQGTGA. The CDR3 region is CASSNRFDTEAFF. CDR3 DNA sequence: TGTGCCAGCTCCAACAGGTTCGACACTGAAGCTTTCTTT.

V gene TRBV2 combines with J gene TRBJ1-3, with 8 bases aligning to TRBD1. CDR1 is SNHLY, CDR2 FYNNEI, per germline. The J segment lost 9 bases and the V segment lost 4 bases, leaving 11 bases of the junction unmatched. CDR3 length: 15 residues. The CDR3: CASSAWTGRLGTIYF. DNA of the CDR3: TGTGCCAGCAGTGCTTGGACAGGGAGGTTAGGCACCATATATTTT.

The genes are TRBV6-5 and TRBJ2-7, with D maybe TRBD2 (5 bases). The CDR3 sequence is 13 residues long. Germline V gene sequence: CDR1 MNHEY, CDR2 SVGAGI. V gave up 5 bases and J gave up 2 bases, with 10 bases separating them. As DNA, the CDR3 is TGTGCCAGCAGTCAGACGGGGACCTACGAGCAGTACTTC. It yields the protein CASSQTGTYEQYF.

This clone was counted between two and nine times. The chain has TRBV7-2 and TRBJ1-6, with D possibly matching TRBD1 (5 bases). The CDR3 totals 14 residues. Germline V gene lookup returns CDR1 SGHTA and CDR2 FQGNSA. Trimming shortened V by 11 bases and J by 7 bases, and 18 bases separated the two germline ends. The chain's CDR3 is CASNPTGLNSPLHF. CDR3 nucleotide sequence: TGTGCCTCCAACCCCACGGGACTGAATTCACCCCTCCACTTT.

V is TRBV5-6 and J is TRBJ1-2; perhaps TRBD1 as D (5 bases). The length of the CDR3 is 12 residues. Germline V gene sequence: CDR1 SGHDT, CDR2 YYEEEE. With 0 bases removed from V and 7 bases from J, the gap between germline ends came to 7 bases. The DNA of the CDR3 is TGTGCCAGCAGCTTGGATAGGGGTGGCTACACCTTC. Amino acid sequence: CASSLDRGGYTF.